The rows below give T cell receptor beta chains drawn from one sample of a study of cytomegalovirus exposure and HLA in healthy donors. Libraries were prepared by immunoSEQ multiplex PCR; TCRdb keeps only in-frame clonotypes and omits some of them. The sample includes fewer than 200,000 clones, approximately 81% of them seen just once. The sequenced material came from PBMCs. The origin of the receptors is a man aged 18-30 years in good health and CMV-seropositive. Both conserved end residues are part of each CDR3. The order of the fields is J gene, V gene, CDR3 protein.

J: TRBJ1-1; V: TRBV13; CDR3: CASSARGLHTEAFF
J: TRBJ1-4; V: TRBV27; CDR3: CASSLYQGSNEKLFF
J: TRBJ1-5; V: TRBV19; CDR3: CASSIRHIANQPQHF
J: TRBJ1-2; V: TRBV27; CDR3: CASSLFKGAGGYTF
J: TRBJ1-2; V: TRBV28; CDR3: CASKTGPYYGYTF
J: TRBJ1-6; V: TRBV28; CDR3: CASSSTRGNSPLHF
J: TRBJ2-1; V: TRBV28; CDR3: CASTSAGDPTSYNEQFF
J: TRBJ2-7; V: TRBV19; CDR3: CASSLAGPYEQYF
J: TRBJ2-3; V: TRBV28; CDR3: CASTLYRGADTQYF
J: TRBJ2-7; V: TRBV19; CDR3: CASSIAGWDEQYF
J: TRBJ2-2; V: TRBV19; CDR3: CASISGGNPTGELFF
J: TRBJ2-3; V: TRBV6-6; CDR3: CASSAGLSLSTDTQYF
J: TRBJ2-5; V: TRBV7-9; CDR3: CASSTQGVQETQYF
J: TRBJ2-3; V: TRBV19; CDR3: CASSIDPGQALDTQYF
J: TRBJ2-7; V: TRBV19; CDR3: CASSIKGSQGYEQYF
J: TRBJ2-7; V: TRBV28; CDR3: CASSSKGTGLLYEQYF
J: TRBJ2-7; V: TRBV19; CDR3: CASSIRGISYEQYF
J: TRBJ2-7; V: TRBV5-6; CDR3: CASSLWGGNYEQYF
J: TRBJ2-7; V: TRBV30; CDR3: CAWSGGGRAYEQYF
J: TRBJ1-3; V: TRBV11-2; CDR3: CASKGGVLSGNTIYF
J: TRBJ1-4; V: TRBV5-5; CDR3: CASSFSRVNEKLFF
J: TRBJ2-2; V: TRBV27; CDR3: CASSSQGAFGELFF
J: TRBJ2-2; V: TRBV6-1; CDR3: CASSFDRATGELFF
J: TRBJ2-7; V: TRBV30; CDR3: CAWSQAYEQYF
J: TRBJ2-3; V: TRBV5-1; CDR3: CASSESGVSTDTQYF
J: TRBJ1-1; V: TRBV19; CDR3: CASSLHIPGQGVTEAFF
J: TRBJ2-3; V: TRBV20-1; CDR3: CSAYTDTQYF
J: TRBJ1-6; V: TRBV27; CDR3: CASSLAEQGGHSPLHF
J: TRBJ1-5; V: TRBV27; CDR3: CASSLAGEGQPQHF
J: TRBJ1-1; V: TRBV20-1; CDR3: CSARARPEAFF
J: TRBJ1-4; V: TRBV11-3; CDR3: CASSLDPEGTNEKLFF
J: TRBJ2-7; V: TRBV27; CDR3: CASSSRQGTAYEQYF
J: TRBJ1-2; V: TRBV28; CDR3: CASSNNRGLPNGYTF
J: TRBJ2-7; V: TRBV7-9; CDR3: CASSLGGTRLDYEQYF
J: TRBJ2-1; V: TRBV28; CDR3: CASSFRAGALEQFF
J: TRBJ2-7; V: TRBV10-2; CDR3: CASSRLAVYEQYF